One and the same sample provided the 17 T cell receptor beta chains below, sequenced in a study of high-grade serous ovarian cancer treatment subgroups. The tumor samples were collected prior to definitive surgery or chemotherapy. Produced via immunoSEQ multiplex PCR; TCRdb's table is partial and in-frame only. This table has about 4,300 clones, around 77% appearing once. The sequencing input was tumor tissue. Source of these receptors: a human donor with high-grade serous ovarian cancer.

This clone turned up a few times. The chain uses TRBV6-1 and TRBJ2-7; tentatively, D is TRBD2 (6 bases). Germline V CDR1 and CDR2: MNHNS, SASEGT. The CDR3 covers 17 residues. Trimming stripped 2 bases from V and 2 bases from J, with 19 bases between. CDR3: CASSENAGGVPPYEQYV. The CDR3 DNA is TGTGCCAGCAGTGAAAATGCAGGCGGGGTCCCTCCCTACGAGCAGTACGTC.

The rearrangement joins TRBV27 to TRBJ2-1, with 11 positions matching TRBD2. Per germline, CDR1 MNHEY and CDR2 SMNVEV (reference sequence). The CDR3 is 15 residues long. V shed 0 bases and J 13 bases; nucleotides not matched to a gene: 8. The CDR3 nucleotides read TGTGCCAGCAGTTTATCAGGACTAGCGGGTCGCACTCAGTTCTTC. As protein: CASSLSGLAGRTQFF.

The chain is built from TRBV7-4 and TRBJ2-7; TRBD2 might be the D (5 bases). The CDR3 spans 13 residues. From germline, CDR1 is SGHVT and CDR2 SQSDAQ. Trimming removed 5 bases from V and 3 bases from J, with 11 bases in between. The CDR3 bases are TGTGCCAGCAGCGACCAGACTAACTACGAGCAGTACGTC. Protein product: CASSDQTNYEQYV.

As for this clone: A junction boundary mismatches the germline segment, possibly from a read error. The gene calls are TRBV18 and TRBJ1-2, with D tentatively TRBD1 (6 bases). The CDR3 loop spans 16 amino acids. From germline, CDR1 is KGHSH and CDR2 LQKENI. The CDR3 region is CASSPLGGRGSYDYTF. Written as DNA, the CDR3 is TGTGCCAGCTCACCCCTTGGAGGTAGGGGGAGCTATGACTACACCTTC.

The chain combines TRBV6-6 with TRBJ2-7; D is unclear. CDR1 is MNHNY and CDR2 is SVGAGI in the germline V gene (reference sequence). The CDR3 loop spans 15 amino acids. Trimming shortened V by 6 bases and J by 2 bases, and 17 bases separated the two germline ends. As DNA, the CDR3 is TGTGCCAGCAGCTTACTCACGGCCTACACCTACGAGCAGTACTTC. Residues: CASSLLTAYTYEQYF.

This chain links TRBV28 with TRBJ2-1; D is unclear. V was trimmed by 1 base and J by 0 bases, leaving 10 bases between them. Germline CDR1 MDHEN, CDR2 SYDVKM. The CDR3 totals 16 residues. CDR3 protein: CASSLSPFNSYNEQFF. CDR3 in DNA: TGTGCCAGCAGTTTATCACCTTTTAACTCCTACAATGAGCAGTTCTTC.

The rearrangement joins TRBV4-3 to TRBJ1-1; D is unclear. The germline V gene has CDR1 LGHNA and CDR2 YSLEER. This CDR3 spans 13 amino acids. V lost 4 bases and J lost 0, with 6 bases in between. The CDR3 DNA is TGCGCCAGCAGCCCCTCATTGAACACTGAAGCTTTCTTT. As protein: CASSPSLNTEAFF.

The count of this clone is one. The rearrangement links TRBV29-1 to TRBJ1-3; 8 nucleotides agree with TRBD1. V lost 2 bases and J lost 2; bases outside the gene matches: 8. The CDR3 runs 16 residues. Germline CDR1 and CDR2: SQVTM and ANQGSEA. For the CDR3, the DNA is TGCAGCGTTGAACGCCCGTCGACAGGGGCTGGAAACACCATATATTTT. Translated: CSVERPSTGAGNTIYF.

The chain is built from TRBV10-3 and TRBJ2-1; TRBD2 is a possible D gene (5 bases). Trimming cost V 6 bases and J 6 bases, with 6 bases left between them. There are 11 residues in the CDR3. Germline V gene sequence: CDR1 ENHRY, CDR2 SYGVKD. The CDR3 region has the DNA TGTGCCATCAGCGCGGGCAATGAGCAGTTCTTC. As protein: CAISAGNEQFF.

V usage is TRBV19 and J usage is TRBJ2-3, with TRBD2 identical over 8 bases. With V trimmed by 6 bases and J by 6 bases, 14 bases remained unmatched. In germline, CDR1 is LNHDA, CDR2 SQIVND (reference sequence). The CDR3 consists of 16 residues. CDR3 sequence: CASSPIGGVFADTQYF. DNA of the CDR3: TGTGCCAGTAGCCCTATCGGGGGGGTTTTCGCGGATACGCAGTATTTT.

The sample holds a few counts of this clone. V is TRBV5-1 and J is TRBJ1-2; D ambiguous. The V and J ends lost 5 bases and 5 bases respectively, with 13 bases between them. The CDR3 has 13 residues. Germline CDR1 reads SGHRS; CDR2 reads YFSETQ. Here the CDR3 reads CASRQYDGYGYTF. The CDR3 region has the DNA TGCGCCAGCAGGCAATATGACGGATATGGCTACACCTTC.

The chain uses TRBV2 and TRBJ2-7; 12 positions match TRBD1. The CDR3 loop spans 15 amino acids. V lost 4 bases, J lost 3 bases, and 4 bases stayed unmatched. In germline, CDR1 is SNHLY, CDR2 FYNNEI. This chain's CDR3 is CASSVGTGGGYEQYF. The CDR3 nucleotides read TGTGCCAGCAGTGTCGGGACAGGGGGCGGCTACGAGCAGTACTTC.

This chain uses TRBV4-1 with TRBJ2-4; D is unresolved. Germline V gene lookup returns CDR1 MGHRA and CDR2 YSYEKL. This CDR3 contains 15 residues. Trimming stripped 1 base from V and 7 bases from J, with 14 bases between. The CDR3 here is CASSQALGFGNIQYF. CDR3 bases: TGCGCCAGCAGCCAAGCATTGGGGTTTGGGAACATTCAGTACTTC.

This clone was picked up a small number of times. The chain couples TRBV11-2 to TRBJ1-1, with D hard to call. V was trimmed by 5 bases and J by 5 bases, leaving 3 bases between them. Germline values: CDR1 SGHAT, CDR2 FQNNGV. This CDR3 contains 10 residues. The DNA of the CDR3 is TGTGCCAGCAGCGTTACTGAAGCTTTCTTT. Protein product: CASSVTEAFF.

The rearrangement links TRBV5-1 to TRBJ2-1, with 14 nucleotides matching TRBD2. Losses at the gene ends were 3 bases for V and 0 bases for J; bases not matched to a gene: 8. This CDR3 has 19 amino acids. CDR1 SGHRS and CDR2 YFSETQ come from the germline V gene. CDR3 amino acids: CASSWGLAGVGASYNEQFF. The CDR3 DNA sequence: TGCGCCAGCAGCTGGGGACTAGCGGGAGTAGGGGCCTCCTACAATGAGCAGTTCTTC.

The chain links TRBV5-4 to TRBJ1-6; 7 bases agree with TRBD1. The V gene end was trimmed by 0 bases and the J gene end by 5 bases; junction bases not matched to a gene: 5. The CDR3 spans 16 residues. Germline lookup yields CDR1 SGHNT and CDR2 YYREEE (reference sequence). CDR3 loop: CASSLGTGTDNSPLHF. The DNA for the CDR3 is TGTGCCAGCAGCTTGGGCACCGGGACAGATAATTCACCCCTCCACTTT.

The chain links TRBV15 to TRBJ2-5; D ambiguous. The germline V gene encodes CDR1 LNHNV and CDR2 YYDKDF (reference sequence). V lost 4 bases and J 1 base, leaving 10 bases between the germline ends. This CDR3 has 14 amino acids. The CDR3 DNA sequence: TGTGCCACCAGCATTTCCAGACTCCAAGAGACCCAGTACTTC. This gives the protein CATSISRLQETQYF.